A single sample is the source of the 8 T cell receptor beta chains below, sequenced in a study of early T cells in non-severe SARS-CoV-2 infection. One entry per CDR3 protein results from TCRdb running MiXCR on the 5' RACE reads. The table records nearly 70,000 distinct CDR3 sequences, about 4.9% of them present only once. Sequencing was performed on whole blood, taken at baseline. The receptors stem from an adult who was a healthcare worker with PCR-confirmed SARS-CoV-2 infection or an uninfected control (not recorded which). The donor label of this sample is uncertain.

As DNA, the CDR3 is TGTGCCAGCCTCGGGGGGCTCTACGAGCAGTACTTC. Its translation is CASLGGLYEQYF. V is TRBV28 and J is TRBJ2-7, with D perhaps matching TRBD2 (7 bases). The CDR3 extends over 12 amino acids. V shed 8 bases and J shed 3 bases, with 11 bases lying between them. Germline assignment: CDR1 MDHEN and CDR2 SYDVKM.

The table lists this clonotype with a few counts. CDR3 coding DNA: TGTGCCAGTAGTATTGCACGACAGGGGCGTAATCAGCCCCAGCATTTT. Its translation is CASSIARQGRNQPQHF. The rearrangement links TRBV19 to TRBJ1-5, with 8 positions matching TRBD1. There are 16 residues in the CDR3. Germline V gene data show CDR1 as LNHDA and CDR2 as SQIVND (reference sequence). V dropped 3 bases and J dropped 4; count of bases not matched to a gene: 8.

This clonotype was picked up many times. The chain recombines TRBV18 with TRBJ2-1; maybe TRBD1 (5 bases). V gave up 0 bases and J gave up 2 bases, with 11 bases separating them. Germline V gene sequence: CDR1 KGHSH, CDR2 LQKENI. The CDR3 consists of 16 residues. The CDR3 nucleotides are TGTGCCAGCTCACCACCGGCAGGGAACCCCTACAATGAGCAGTTCTTC. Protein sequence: CASSPPAGNPYNEQFF.

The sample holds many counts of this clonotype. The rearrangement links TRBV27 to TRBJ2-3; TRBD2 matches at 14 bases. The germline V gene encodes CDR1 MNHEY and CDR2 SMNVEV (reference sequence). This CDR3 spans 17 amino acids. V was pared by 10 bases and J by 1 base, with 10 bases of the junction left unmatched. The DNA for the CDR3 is TGTGCCACCAGGGGACTAGCGGGGGACCTACGCACAGATACGCAGTATTTT. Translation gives CATRGLAGDLRTDTQYF.

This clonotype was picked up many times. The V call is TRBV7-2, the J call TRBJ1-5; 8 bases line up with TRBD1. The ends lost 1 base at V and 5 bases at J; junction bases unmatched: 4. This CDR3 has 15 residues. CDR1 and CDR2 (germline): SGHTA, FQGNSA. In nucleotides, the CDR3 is TGTGCCAGCAGCTTAGTCAGGGGGCCGGATCAGCCCCAGCATTTT. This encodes CASSLVRGPDQPQHF.

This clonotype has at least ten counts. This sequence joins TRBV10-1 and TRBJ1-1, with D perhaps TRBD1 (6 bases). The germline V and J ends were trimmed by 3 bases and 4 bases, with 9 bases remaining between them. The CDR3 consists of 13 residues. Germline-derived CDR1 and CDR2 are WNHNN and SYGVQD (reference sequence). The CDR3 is CASSEKGVTEAFF. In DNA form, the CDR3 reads TGCGCCAGCAGTGAAAAGGGGGTCACTGAAGCTTTCTTT.

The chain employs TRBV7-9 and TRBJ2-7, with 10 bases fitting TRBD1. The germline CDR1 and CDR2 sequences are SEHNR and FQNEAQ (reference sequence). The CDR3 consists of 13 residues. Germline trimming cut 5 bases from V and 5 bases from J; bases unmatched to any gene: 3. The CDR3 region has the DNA TGTGCCAGCAGCCCAGGGACAGGGGACGAGCAGTACTTC. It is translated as CASSPGTGDEQYF.

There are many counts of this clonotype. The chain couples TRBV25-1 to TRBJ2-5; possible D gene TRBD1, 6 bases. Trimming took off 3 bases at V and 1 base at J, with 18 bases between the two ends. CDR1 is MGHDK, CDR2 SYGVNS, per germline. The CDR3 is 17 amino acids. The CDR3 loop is CASSDVPQGWGQETQYF. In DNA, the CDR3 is TGTGCCAGCAGTGACGTCCCACAGGGATGGGGCCAAGAGACCCAGTACTTC. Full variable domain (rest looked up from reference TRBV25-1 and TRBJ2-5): EADIYQTPRYLVIGTGKKITLECSQTMGHDKMYWYQQDPGMELHLIHYSYGVNSTEKGDLSSESTVSRIRTEHFPLTLESARPSHTSQYLCASSDVPQGWGQETQYFGPGTRLLVL.